The clone carrying this T cell receptor (beta chain) was picked up many times. This sample is part of a study of regulatory T cells in long-lasting Graves disease. Time point: newly diagnosed GD, antithyroid drugs for less than 3 months. Researchers made the TCR library from RNA that was extracted from PBMCs. iRepertoire HTBI primers and Arm-PCR of CDR3 regions built TCR beta libraries. TCRdb used MiXCR to reprocess the multiplex PCR reads, holding one entry per CDR3 protein. Of 300,000 to 400,000 distinct CDR3 sequences detected, approximately 16% appear once; the ten largest clones hold 25% to 30%. The CDR3 covers 14 residues. From germline, CDR1 is DFQATT and CDR2 SNEGSKA (reference sequence). The V end lost 2 bases, the J end lost 1 base, and 10 bases lay between the germline ends. These data were also filed under a second study, of T cells in Graves' hyperthyroidism and ophthalmopathy. This second study notes: Stable disease denoted Graves' hyperthyroidism without ophthalmopathy progression within 18 months.

The sequence was obtained from a man between 40 and 49 years old with Graves disease. Material: peripheral blood mononuclear cells (PBMCs), obtained at new diagnosis, from a patient treated with antithyroid drugs. The chain joins TRBV20-1 to TRBJ2-3, with unresolved D. In DNA form, the CDR3 reads TGCAGTGCTAGAAAGTTCGACGGCACAGATACGCAGTATTTT. As protein: CSARKFDGTDTQYF.